This TCR beta chain derives from a study of T cell responses to AZD1222 COVID-19 vaccine. Turning to the study itself: Doses given second, at about 4 or about 12 weeks, were pooled.

Findings and caveats of the study: White British people made up most donors, females outnumbered males, and clonal diversity was possibly underestimated. Unmutated variant regions reportedly attract nearly half of all spike-specific TCRs.

The data were produced by immunoSEQ multiplex PCR, yet TCRdb's version contains in-frame clones alone and is incomplete. The table shows some 120,000 clones, with 70% to 90% occurring only once. After removal of 2 bases from V and 4 bases from J, the junction contained 1 base not matched to a gene. The CDR3 length is 15 residues. Germline V gives CDR1 WNHNN, CDR2 SYGVQD (reference sequence). Concerning this clone: The antigen is undetermined.

The input for sequencing was peripheral blood, taken on day 0 of AZD1222 vaccination. The receptor was isolated from an adult in good health. The V call is TRBV10-1, the J call TRBJ1-6; 8 bases are a match to TRBD1. CDR3 amino acids: CASSEDRGYNSPLHF. CDR3 DNA: TGCGCCAGCAGTGAGGACAGGGGTTATAATTCACCCCTCCACTTT.